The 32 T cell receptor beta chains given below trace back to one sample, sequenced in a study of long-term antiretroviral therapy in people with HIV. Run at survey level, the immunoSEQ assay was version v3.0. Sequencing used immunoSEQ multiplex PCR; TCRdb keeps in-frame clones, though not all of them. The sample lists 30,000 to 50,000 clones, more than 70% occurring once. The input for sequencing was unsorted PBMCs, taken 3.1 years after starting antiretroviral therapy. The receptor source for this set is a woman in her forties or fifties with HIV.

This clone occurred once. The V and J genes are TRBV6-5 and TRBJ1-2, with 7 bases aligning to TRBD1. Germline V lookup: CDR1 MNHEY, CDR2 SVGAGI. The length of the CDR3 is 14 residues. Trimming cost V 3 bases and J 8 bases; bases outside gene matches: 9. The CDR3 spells CASSYGTTGEGYTF. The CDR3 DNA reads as TGTGCCAGCAGTTATGGGACCACAGGGGAGGGCTACACCTTC.

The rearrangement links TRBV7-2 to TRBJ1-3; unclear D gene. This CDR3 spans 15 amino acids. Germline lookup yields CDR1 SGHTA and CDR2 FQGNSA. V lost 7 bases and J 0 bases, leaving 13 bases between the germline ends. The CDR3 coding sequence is TGTGCCAGCACGCTGACCGGGCGCTCTGGAAACACCATATATTTT. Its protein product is CASTLTGRSGNTIYF.

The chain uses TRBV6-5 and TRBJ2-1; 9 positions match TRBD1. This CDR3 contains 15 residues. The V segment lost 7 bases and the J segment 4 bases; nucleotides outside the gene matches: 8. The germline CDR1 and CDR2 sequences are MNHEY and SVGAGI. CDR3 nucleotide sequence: TGTGCCAGCACCCAACAGGGGGCACGATACAATGAGCAGTTCTTC. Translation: CASTQQGARYNEQFF.

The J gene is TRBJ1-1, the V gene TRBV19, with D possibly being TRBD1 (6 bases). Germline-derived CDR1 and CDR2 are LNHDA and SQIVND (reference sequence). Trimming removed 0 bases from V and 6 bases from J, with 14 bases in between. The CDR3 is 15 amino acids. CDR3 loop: CASSIDLRGVAEAFF. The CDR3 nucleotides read TGTGCCAGTAGTATAGATCTGAGGGGGGTGGCTGAAGCTTTCTTT.

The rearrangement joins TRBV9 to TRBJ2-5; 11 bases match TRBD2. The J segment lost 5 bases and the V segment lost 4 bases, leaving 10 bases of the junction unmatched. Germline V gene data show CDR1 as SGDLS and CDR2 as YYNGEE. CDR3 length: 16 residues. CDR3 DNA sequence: TGTGCCAGCAGCCTCCGGGGACTAGCGGCCGAGGAGACCCAGTACTTC. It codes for CASSLRGLAAEETQYF. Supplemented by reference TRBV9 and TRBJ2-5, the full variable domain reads DSGVTQTPKHLITATGQRVTLRCSPRSGDLSVYWYQQSLDQGLQFLIQYYNGEERAKGNILERFSAQQFPDLHSELNLSSLELGDSALYFCASSLRGLAAEETQYFGPGTRLLVL.

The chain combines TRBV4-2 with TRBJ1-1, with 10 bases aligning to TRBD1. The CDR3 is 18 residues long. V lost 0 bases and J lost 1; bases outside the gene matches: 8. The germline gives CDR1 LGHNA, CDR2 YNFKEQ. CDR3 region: CASSQEPGQGNRNTEAFF. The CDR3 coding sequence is TGTGCCAGCAGCCAAGAACCGGGACAGGGGAATCGGAACACTGAAGCTTTCTTT.

The CDR3 loop is CACTGVETQYF. CDR3 in DNA: TGTGCCTGTACAGGGGTAGAGACCCAGTACTTC. The chain joins TRBV30 to TRBJ2-5; TRBD1 matches at 7 bases. The CDR3 sequence is 11 residues long. V dropped 6 bases and J dropped 4; count of bases not matched to a gene: 2. CDR1 is GTSNPN and CDR2 is SVGIG in the germline V gene (reference sequence).

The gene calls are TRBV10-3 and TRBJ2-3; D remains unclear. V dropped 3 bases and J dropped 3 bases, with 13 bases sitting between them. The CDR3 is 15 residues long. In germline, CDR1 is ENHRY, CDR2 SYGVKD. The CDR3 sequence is CAISEEGLGTDTQYF. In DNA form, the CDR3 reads TGTGCCATCAGTGAAGAAGGCTTAGGGACAGATACGCAGTATTTT.

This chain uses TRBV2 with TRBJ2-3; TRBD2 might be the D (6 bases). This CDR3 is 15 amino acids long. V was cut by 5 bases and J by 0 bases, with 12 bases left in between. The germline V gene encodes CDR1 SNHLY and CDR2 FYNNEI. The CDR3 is CASSPRGASTDTQYF. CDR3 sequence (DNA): TGTGCCAGCAGTCCGCGGGGTGCTAGCACAGATACGCAGTATTTT.

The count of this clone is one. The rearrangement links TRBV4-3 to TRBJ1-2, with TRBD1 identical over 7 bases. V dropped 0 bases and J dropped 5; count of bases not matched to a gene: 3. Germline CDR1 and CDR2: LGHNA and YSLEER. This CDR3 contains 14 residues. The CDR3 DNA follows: TGCGCCAGCAGCCAAGACGGGACAGCATATGGCTACACCTTC. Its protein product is CASSQDGTAYGYTF.

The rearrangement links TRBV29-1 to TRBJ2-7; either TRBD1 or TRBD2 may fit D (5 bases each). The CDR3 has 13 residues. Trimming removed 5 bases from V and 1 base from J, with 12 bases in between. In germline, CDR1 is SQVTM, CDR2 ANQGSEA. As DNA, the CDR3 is TGCAGCGTTAAGGGGACGCCATCCTACGAGCAGTACTTC. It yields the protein CSVKGTPSYEQYF.

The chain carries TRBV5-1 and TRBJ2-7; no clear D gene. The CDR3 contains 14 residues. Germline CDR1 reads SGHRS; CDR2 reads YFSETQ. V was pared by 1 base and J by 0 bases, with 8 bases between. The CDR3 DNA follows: TGCGCCAGCAGCTTGACCGATCCCTCCTACGAGCAGTACTTC. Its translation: CASSLTDPSYEQYF.

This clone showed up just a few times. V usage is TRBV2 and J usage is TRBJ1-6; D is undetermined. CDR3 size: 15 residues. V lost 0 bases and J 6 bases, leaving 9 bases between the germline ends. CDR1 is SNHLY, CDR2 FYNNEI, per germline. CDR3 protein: CASSEAGVSNSPLHF. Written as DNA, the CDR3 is TGTGCCAGCAGTGAAGCTGGAGTTAGTAATTCACCCCTCCACTTT. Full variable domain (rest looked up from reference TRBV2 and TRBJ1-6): EPEVTQTPSHQVTQMGQEVILRCVPISNHLYFYWYRQILGQKVEFLVSFYNNEISEKSEIFDDQFSVERPDGSNFTLKIRSTKLEDSAMYFCASSEAGVSNSPLHFGNGTRLTVT.

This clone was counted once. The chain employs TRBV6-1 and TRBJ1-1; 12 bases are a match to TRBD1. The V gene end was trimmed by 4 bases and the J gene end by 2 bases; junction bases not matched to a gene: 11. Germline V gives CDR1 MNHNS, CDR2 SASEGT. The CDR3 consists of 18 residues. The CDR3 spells CASSGKGQGAPRNTEAFF. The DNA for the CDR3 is TGTGCCAGCAGTGGAAAGGGACAGGGGGCGCCGAGAAACACTGAAGCTTTCTTT.

The CDR3, as DNA: TGTGCCAGCAGGTCTGACACGACTACACCTATGAACACTGAAGCTTTCTTT. Its protein product is CASRSDTTTPMNTEAFF. The chain recombines TRBV2 with TRBJ1-1; D unresolved. Germline assignment: CDR1 SNHLY and CDR2 FYNNEI. The CDR3 runs to 17 residues. Trimming removed 6 bases at V and 0 bases at J, with 20 bases between.

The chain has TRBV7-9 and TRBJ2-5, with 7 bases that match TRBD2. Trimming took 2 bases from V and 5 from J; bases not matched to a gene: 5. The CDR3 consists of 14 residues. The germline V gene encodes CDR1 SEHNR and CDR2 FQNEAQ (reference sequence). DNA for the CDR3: TGTGCCAGCAGCTTAATACTAGCGAGGGAGACCCAGTACTTC. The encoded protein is CASSLILARETQYF. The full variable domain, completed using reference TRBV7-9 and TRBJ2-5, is DTGVSQNPRHKITKRGQNVTFRCDPISEHNRLYWYRQTLGQGPEFLTYFQNEAQLEKSRLLSDRFSAERPKGSFSTLEIQRTEQGDSAMYLCASSLILARETQYFGPGTRLLVL.

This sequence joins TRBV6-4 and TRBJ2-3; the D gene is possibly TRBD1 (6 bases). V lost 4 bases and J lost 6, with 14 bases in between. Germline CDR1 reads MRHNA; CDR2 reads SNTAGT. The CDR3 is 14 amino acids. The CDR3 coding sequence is TGTGCCAGCAGTGCAGCAGGGGAAGGCGATACGCAGTATTTT. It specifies CASSAAGEGDTQYF.

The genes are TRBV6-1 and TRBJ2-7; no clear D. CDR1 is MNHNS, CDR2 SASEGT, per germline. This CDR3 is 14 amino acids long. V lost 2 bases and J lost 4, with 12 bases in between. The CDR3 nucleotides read TGTGCCAGCAGTGAAACTGGGAATGTTTACGAGCAGTACTTC. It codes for CASSETGNVYEQYF.

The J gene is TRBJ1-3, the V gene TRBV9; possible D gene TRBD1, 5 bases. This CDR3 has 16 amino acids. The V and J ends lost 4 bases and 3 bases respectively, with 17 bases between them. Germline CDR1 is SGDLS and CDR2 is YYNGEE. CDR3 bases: TGTGCCAGCAGCAGTCCTTTCGACGGGGGTGGAAACACCATATATTTT. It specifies CASSSPFDGGGNTIYF. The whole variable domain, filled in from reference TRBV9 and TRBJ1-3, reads DSGVTQTPKHLITATGQRVTLRCSPRSGDLSVYWYQQSLDQGLQFLIQYYNGEERAKGNILERFSAQQFPDLHSELNLSSLELGDSALYFCASSSPFDGGGNTIYFGEGSWLTVV.

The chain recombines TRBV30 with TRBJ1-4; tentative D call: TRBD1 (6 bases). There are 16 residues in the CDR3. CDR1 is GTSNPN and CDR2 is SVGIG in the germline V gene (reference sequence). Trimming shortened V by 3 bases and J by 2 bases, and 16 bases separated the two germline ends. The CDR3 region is CAWREIQGFTNEKLFF. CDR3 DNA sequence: TGTGCCTGGAGAGAGATACAGGGTTTCACTAATGAAAAACTGTTTTTT.

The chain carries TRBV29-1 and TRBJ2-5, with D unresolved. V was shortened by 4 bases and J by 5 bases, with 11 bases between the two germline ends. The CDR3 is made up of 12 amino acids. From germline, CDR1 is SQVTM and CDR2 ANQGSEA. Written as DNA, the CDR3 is TGCAGCGTTGCCGAGAACGGGGAGACCCAGTACTTC. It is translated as CSVAENGETQYF.

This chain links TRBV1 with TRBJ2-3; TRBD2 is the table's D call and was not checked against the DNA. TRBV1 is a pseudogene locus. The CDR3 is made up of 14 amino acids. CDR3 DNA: TGCACCAGCGGTTGTAGGGAGGGCCCAGATACGCAGTATTTT. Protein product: CTSGCREGPDTQYF.

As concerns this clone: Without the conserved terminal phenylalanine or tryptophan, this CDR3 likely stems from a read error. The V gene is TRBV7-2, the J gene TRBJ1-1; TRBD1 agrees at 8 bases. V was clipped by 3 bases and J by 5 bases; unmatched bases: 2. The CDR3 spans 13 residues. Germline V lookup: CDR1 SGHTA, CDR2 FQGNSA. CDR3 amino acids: CASSFTGGTEAFL. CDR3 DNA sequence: TGTGCCAGCAGCTTTACAGGGGGAACTGAAGCTTTCCTT.

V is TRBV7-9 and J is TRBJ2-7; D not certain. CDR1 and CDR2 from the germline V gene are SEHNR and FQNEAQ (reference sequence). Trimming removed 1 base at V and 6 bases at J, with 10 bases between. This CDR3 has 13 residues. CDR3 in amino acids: CASSLGSGPEQYF. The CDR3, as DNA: TGTGCCAGCAGCTTAGGCTCAGGACCCGAGCAGTACTTC. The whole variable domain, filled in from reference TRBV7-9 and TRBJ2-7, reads DTGVSQNPRHKITKRGQNVTFRCDPISEHNRLYWYRQTLGQGPEFLTYFQNEAQLEKSRLLSDRFSAERPKGSFSTLEIQRTEQGDSAMYLCASSLGSGPEQYFGPGTRLTVT.

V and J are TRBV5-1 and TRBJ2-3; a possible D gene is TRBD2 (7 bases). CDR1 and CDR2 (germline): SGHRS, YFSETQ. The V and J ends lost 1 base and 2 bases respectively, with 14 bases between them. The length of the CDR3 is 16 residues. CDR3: CASSLRTGGFTDTQYF. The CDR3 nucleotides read TGCGCCAGCAGCTTGCGTACGGGGGGCTTCACAGATACGCAGTATTTT.

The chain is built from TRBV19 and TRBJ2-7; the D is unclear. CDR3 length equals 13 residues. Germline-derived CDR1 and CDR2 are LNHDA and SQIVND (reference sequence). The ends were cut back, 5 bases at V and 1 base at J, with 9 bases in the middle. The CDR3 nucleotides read TGTGCCAGTAGTGTCCTGGGTTCCTACGAGCAGTACTTC. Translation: CASSVLGSYEQYF. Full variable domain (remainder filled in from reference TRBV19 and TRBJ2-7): DGGITQSPKYLFRKEGQNVTLSCEQNLNHDAMYWYRQDPGQGLRLIYYSQIVNDFQKGDIAEGYSVSREKKESFPLTVTSAQKNPTAFYLCASSVLGSYEQYFGPGTRLTVT.

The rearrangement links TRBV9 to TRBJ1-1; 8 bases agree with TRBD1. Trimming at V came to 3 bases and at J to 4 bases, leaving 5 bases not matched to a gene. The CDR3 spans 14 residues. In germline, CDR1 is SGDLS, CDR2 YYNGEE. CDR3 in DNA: TGTGCCAGCAGCGATCTAACAGGGGGCACTGAAGCTTTCTTT. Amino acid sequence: CASSDLTGGTEAFF.

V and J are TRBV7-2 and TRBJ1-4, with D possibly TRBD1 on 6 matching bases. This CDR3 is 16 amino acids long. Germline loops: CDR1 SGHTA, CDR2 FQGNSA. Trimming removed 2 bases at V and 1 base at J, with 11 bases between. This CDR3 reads CASSLPGAGTNEKLFF. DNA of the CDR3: TGTGCCAGCAGCTTACCAGGGGCGGGAACTAATGAAAAACTGTTTTTT. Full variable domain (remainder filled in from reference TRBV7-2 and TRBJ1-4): GAGVSQSPSNKVTEKGKDVELRCDPISGHTALYWYRQSLGQGLEFLIYFQGNSAPDKSGLPSDRFSAERTGGSVSTLTIQRTQQEDSAVYLCASSLPGAGTNEKLFFGSGTQLSVL.

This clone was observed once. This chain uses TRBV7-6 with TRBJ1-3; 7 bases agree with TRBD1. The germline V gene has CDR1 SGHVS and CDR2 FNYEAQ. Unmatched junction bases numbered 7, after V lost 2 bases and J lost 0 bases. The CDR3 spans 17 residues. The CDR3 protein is CASSLTGQTSSGNTIYF. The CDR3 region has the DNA TGTGCCAGCAGCTTAACGGGACAGACAAGCTCTGGAAACACCATATATTTT.

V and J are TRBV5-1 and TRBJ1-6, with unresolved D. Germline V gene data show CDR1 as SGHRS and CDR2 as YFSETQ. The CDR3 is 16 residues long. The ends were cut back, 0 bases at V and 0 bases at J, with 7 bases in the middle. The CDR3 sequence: CASSLDGSSYNSPLHF. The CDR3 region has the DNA TGCGCCAGCAGCTTGGATGGCAGCTCCTATAATTCACCCCTCCACTTT.

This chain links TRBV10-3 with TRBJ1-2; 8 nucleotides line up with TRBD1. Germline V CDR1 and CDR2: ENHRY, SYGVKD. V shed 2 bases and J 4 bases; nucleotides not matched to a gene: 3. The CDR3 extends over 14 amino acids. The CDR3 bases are TGTGCCATCAGTGAGGACAGGGGCCCCTATGGCTACACCTTC. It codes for CAISEDRGPYGYTF.

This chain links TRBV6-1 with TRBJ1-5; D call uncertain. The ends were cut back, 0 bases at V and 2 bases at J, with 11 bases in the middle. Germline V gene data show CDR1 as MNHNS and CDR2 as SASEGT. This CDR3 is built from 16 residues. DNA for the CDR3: TGTGCCAGCAGTGAAGCGACGGTTTACGGCAATCAGCCCCAGCATTTT. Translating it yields CASSEATVYGNQPQHF.